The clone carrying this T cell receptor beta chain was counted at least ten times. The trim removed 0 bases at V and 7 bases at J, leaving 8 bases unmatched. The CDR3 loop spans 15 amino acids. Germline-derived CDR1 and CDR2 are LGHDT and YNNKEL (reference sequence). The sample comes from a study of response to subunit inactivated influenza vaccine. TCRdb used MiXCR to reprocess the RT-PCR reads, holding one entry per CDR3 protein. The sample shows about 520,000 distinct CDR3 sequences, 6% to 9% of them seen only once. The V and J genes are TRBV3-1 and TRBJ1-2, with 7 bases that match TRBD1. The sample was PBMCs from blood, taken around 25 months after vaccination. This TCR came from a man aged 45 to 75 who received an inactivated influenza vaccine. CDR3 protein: CASSQESRGWGGYTF. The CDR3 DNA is TGTGCCAGCAGCCAAGAAAGCAGGGGGTGGGGTGGCTACACCTTC.